The entry below describes one T cell receptor (beta chain). Per the study methods: Counts of nucleated cells, estimated from reference gene primer amplification, were obtained. Data came from immunoSEQ multiplex PCR; TCRdb stores just in-frame clones and leaves some out. V, J and clone size are those of that table, while D and trimming were read from the DNA. The table has over 130,000 clones, about 88% seen once. The data are from a study of blood T cell repertoires in COVID-19. The CDR3 runs to 15 residues. Trimming removed 2 bases from V and 8 bases from J; junction bases left unmatched: 11. The germline V gene has CDR1 SGHDT and CDR2 YYEEEE. Patients from Seattle were sampled longitudinally, starting during active infection.

Sample: peripheral blood. The clonotype originates from a human donor with COVID-19, enrolled during active disease. The donor label of this sample is uncertain. The chain uses TRBV5-6 and TRBJ1-2; 8 bases are a match to TRBD1. CDR3 coding DNA: TGTGCCAGCAGCTTAGAGATTCTACAGGGGGTCGGCTACACCTTC. This codes for CASSLEILQGVGYTF. The whole variable domain, remainder taken from reference TRBV5-6 and TRBJ1-2, is DAGVTQSPTHLIKTRGQQVTLRCSPKSGHDTVSWYQQALGQGPQFIFQYYEEEERQRGNFPDRFSGHQFPNYSSELNVNALLLGDSALYLCASSLEILQGVGYTFGSGTRLTVV.